The present entry profiles one T cell receptor (beta chain) with its context. The sample comes from a study of blood T cell repertoires in COVID-19. Germline CDR1 reads SGHVS; CDR2 reads FNYEAQ. V lost 1 base, J lost 7 bases, and 8 bases lay in between. The CDR3 totals 13 residues. TCRdb's copy holds only in-frame clones and misses some; the assay was immunoSEQ multiplex PCR. The table includes about 59,000 clones, over 75% detected once. The V and J genes are TRBV7-6 and TRBJ2-1, with a tentative D call TRBD2 (6 bases). Sequenced input: peripheral blood. The clonotype originates from a man at least 80 years old in a cohort sampled during active COVID-19. CDR3 protein: CASSLGEVNEQFF. DNA for the CDR3: TGTGCCAGCAGCTTAGGGGAGGTTAATGAGCAGTTCTTC.